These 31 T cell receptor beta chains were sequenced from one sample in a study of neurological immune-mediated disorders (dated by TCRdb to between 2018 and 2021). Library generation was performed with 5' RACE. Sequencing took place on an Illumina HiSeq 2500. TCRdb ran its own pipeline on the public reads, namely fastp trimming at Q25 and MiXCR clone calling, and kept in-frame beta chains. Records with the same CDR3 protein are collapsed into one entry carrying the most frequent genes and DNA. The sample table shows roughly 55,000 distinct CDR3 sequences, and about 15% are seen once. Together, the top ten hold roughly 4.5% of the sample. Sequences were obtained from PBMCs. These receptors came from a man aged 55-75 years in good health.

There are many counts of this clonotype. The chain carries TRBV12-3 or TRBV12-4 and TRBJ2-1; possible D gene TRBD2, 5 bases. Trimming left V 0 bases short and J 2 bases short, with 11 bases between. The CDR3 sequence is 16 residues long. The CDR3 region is CASSLAGAGTYNEQFF. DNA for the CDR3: TGTGCCAGCAGTTTAGCGGGAGCAGGAACCTACAATGAGCAGTTCTTC.

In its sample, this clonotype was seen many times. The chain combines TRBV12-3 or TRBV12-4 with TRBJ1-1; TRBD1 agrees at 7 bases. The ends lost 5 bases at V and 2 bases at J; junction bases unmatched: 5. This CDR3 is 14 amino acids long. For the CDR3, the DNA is TGTGCCAGCAGTCTACCAGGGGGAAACACTGAAGCTTTCTTT. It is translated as CASSLPGGNTEAFF.

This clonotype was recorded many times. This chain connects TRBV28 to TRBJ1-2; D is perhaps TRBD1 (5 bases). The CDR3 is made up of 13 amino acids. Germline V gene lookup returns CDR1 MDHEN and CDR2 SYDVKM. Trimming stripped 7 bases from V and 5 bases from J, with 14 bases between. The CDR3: CASTGHRIYGYTF. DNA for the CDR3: TGTGCCAGCACCGGACACCGGATTTATGGCTACACCTTC.

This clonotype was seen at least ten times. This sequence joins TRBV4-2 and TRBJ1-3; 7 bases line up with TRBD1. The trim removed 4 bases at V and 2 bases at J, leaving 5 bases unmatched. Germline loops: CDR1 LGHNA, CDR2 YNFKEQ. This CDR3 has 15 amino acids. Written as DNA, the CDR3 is TGTGCCAGCAGCCTCCGACAGGGAGCTGGAAACACCATATATTTT. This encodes CASSLRQGAGNTIYF.

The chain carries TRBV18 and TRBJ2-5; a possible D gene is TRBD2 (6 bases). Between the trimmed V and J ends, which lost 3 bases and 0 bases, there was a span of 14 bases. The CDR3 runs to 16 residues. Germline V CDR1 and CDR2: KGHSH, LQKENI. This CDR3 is CASSPRDSPYQETQYF. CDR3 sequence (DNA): TGTGCCAGCTCACCTCGGGACTCTCCCTACCAAGAGACCCAGTACTTC.

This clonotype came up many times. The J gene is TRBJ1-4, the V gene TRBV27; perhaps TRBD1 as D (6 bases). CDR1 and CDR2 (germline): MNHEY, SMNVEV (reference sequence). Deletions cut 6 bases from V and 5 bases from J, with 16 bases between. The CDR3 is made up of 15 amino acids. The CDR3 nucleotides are TGTGCCAGCAGAATGGGGGGCGCCGGGAATGAAAAACTGTTTTTT. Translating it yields CASRMGGAGNEKLFF.

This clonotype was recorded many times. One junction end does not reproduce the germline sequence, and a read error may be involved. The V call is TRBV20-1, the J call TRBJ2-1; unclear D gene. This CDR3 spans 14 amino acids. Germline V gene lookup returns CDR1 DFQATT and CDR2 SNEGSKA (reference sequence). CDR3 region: CSAIITRPSNEQFF. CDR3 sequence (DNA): TGCAGTGCTATTATCACTCGTCCGTCCAATGAGCAATTCTTC.

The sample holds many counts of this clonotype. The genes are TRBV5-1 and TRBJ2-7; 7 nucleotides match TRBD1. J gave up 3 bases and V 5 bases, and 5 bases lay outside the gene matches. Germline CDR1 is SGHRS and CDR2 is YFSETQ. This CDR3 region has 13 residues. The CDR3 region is CASSGQAFYEQYF. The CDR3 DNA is TGCGCCAGCAGTGGACAGGCGTTCTACGAGCAGTACTTC.

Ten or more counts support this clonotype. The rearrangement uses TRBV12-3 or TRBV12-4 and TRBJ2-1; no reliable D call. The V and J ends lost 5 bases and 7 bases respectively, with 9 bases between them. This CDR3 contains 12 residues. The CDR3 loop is CASSLDVNEQFF. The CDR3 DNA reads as TGTGCCAGCAGTCTTGACGTGAATGAGCAGTTCTTC.

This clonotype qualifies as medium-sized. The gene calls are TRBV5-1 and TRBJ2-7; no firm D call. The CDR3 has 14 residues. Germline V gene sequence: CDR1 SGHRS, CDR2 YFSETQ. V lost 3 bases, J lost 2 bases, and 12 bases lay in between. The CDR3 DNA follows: TGCGCCAGCAGCTGGGCAAGCCGAACCTACGAGCAGTACTTC. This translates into CASSWASRTYEQYF. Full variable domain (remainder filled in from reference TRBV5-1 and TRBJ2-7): KAGVTQTPRYLIKTRGQQVTLSCSPISGHRSVSWYQQTPGQGLQFLFEYFSETQRNKGNFPGRFSGRQFSNSRSEMNVSTLELGDSALYLCASSWASRTYEQYFGPGTRLTVT.

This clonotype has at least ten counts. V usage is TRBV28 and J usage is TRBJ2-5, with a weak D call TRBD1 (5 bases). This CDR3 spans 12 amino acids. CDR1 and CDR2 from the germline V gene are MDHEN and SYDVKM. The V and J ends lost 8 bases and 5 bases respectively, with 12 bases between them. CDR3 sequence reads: CASWAGPETQYF. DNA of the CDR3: TGTGCCAGCTGGGCAGGGCCTGAGACCCAGTACTTC.

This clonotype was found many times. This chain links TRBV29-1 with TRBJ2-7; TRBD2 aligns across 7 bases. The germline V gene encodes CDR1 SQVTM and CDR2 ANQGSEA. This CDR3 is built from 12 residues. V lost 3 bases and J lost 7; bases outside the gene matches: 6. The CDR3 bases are TGCAGCGTTGAGATTGGGGGGGGTGAGCAGTACTTC. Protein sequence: CSVEIGGGEQYF.

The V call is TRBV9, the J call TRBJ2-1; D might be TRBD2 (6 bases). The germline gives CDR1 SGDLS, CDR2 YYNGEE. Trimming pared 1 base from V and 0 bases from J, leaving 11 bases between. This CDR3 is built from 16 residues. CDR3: CASSVSSGSSYNEQFF. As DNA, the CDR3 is TGTGCCAGCAGCGTAAGTAGCGGCAGCTCCTACAATGAGCAGTTCTTC.

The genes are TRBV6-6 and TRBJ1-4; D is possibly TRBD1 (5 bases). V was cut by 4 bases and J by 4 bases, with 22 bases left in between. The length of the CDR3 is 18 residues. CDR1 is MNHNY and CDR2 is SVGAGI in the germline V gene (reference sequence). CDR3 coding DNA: TGTGCCAGCAGTTTCGGGGAAGGAGGGACCAGCCATAATGAAAAACTGTTTTTT. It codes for CASSFGEGGTSHNEKLFF.

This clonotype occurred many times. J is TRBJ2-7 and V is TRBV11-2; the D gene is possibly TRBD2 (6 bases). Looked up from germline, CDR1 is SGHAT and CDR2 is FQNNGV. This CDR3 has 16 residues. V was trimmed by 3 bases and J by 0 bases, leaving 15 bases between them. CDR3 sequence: CASSFSGGNPSYEQYF. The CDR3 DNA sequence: TGTGCCAGCAGCTTTTCTGGAGGGAACCCCTCCTACGAGCAGTACTTC.

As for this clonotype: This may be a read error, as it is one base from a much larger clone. The CDR3 DNA reads TGCAGCGTTGAAGATATAGCCAGTCCCCCTTACAATGAGCAGTTCTTC. Translation: CSVEDIASPPYNEQFF. The rearrangement uses TRBV29-1 and TRBJ2-1; D uncertain. This CDR3 is built from 16 residues. The germline gives CDR1 SQVTM, CDR2 ANQGSEA. The V gene lost 0 bases and the J gene lost 4 bases, with 16 bases spanning the gap.

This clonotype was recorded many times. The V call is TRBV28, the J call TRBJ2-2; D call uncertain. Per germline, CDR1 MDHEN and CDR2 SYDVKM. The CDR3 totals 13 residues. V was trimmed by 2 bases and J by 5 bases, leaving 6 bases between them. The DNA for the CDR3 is TGTGCCAGCAGTTTACAACGAACCGGGGAGCTGTTTTTT. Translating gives CASSLQRTGELFF.

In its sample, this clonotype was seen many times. CDR3 protein: CASSSQRLAGAYEQYF. DNA for the CDR3: TGTGCCAGCAGTTCCCAAAGGCTAGCGGGAGCCTACGAGCAGTACTTC. This sequence joins TRBV6-5 and TRBJ2-7, with TRBD2 matching over 10 bases. CDR3 length: 16 amino acids. Germline CDR1 is MNHEY and CDR2 is SVGAGI. V was pared by 4 bases and J by 2 bases, with 8 bases of the junction left unmatched.

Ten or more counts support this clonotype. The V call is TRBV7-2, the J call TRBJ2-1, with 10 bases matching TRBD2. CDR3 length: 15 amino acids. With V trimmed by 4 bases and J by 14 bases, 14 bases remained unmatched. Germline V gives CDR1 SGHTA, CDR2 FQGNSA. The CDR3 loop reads CASSSGLAHQGDKFF. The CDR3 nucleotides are TGTGCCAGCAGCTCGGGACTAGCGCACCAAGGAGACAAGTTCTTC. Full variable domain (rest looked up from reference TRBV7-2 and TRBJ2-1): GAGVSQSPSNKVTEKGKDVELRCDPISGHTALYWYRQSLGQGLEFLIYFQGNSAPDKSGLPSDRFSAERTGGSVSTLTIQRTQQEDSAVYLCASSSGLAHQGDKFFGPGTRLTVL.

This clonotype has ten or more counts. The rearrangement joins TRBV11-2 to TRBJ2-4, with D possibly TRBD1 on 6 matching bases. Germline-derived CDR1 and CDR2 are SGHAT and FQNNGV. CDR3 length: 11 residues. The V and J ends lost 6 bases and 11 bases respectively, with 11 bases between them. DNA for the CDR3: TGTGCCAGCAGACTACAGGGCTTTCAGTACTTC. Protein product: CASRLQGFQYF.

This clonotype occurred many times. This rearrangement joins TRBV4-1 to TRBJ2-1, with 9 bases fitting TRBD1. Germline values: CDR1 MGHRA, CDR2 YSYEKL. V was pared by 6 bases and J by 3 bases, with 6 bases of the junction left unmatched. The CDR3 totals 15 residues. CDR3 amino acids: CASRLGQGFYNEQFF. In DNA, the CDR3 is TGCGCCAGCAGACTAGGACAGGGGTTCTACAATGAGCAGTTCTTC.

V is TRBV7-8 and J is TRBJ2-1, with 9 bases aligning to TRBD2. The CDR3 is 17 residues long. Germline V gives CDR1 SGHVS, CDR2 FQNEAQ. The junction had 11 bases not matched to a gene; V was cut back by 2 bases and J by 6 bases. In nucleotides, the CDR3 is TGTGCCAGCAGCTTACTCCCCCGGACTAGCGAGTTCAATGAGCAGTTCTTC. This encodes CASSLLPRTSEFNEQFF.

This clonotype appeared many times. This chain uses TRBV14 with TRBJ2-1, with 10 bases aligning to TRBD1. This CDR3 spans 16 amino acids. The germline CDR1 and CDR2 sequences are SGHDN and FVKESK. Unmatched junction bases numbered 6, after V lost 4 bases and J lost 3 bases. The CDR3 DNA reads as TGTGCCAGCAGCCCCCGGGGACAGGGGTTCTACAATGAGCAGTTCTTC. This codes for CASSPRGQGFYNEQFF.

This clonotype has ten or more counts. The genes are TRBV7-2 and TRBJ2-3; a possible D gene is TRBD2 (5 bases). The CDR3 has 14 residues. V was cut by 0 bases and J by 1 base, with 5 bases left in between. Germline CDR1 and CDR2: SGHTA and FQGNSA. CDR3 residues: CASSLARGTDTQYF. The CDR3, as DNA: TGTGCCAGCAGCTTAGCGAGGGGCACAGATACGCAGTATTTT.

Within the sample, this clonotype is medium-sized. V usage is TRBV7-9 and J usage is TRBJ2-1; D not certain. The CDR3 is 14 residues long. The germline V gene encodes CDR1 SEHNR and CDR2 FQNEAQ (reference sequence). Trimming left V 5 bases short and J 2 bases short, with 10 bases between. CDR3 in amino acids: CASSPKAAYNEQFF. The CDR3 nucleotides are TGTGCCAGCAGCCCCAAAGCAGCCTACAATGAGCAGTTCTTC.

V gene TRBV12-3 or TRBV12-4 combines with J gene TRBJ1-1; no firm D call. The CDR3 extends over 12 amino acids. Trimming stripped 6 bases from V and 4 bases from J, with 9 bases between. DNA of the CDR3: TGTGCCAGCAGGGGGTTGAGCACTGAAGCTTTCTTT. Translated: CASRGLSTEAFF.

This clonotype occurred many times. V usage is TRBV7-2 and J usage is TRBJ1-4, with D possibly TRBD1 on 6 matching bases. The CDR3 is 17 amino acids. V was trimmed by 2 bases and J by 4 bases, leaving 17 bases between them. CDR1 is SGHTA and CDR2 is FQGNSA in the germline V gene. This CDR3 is CASSLLGRGRSNEKLFF. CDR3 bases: TGTGCCAGCAGCTTATTGGGTCGGGGGCGCAGTAATGAAAAACTGTTTTTT.

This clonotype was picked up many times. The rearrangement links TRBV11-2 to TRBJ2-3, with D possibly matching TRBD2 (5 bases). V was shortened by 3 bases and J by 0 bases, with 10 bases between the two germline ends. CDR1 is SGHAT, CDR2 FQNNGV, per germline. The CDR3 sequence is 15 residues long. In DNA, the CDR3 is TGTGCCAGCAGCTTGTGGGAGACTAGCACAGATACGCAGTATTTT. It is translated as CASSLWETSTDTQYF.

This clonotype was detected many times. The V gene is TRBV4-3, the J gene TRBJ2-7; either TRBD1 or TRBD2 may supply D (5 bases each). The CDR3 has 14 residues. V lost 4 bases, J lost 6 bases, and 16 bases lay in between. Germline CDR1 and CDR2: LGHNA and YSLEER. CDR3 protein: CASSLTQRGAEQYF. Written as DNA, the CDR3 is TGCGCCAGCAGCCTCACCCAAAGGGGAGCCGAGCAGTACTTC.

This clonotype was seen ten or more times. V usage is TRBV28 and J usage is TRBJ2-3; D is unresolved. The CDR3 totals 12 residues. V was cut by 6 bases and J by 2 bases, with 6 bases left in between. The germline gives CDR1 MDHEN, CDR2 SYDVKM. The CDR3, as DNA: TGTGCCAGCAGCGCCGTCACAGATACGCAGTATTTT. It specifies CASSAVTDTQYF.

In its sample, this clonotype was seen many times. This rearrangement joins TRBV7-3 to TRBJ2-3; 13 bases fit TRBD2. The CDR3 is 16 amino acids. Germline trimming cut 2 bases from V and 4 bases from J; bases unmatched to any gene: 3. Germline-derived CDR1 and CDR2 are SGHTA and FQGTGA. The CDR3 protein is CASSLGLAGAADTQYF. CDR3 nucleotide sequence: TGTGCCAGCAGCTTAGGACTAGCGGGAGCAGCAGATACGCAGTATTTT. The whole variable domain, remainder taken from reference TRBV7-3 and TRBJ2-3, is GAGVSQTPSNKVTEKGKYVELRCDPISGHTALYWYRQSLGQGPEFLIYFQGTGAADDSGLPNDRFFAVRPEGSVSTLKIQRTERGDSAVYLCASSLGLAGAADTQYFGPGTRLTVL.